Listed here are 21 T cell receptor beta chains from one sample, sequenced in a study of T cell responses to AZD1222 COVID-19 vaccine. The method was immunoSEQ multiplex PCR; TCRdb's version includes in-frame clones alone and lacks a portion of them. The sample lists about 150,000 clones, around 91% occurring once. Specimen: peripheral blood, collected 28 days after the second AZD1222 dose. The receptor set was obtained from an adult who received the AZD1222 COVID-19 vaccine.

The CDR3 loop is CASSIATPGTQYF. The CDR3, as DNA: TGTGCCAGTAGTATTGCGACCCCGGGGACCCAGTACTTC. V is TRBV19 and J is TRBJ2-5; D is unclear. Trimming removed 3 bases at V and 7 bases at J, with 12 bases between. Germline CDR1 LNHDA, CDR2 SQIVND (reference sequence). The CDR3 totals 13 residues.

The V call is TRBV15, the J call TRBJ2-5; 11 bases agree with TRBD1. Germline CDR1 is LNHNV and CDR2 is YYDKDF (reference sequence). Trimming removed 2 bases from V and 3 bases from J; junction bases left unmatched: 2. The CDR3 totals 15 residues. The CDR3: CATSRRTGGEETQYF. In nucleotides, the CDR3 is TGTGCCACCAGCAGACGGACAGGGGGCGAAGAGACCCAGTACTTC.

The chain links TRBV6-6 to TRBJ2-2, with 7 positions matching TRBD1. The CDR3 totals 14 residues. Germline V lookup: CDR1 MNHNY, CDR2 SVGAGI (reference sequence). V lost 6 bases, J lost 4 bases, and 5 bases stayed unmatched. CDR3 coding DNA: TGTGCCAGCAGGGCGACAGGGAGCACCGGGGAGCTGTTTTTT. This gives the protein CASRATGSTGELFF.

The CDR3 loop is CASSDGVLSNQPQHF. CDR3 nucleotide sequence: TGTGCCAGCAGTGACGGTGTCCTGAGCAATCAGCCCCAGCATTTT. The V and J genes are TRBV6-2 or TRBV6-3 and TRBJ1-5; D is undetermined. The CDR3 is 15 residues long. The germline V and J ends were trimmed by 5 bases and 1 base, with 12 bases remaining between them. Germline values: CDR1 MNHEY, CDR2 SVGEGT.

A single count supports this clone. This sequence joins TRBV3-1 (or the pseudogene TRBV3-2) and TRBJ1-2; D is unclear. This CDR3 is built from 15 residues. V was pared by 1 base and J by 3 bases, with 12 bases between. Germline CDR1 LGHDT, CDR2 YNNKEL (reference sequence). Written as DNA, the CDR3 is TGTGCCAGCAGCCAAGGGGAGGTCAGCCACTATGGCTACACCTTC. It specifies CASSQGEVSHYGYTF.

The rearrangement uses TRBV5-1 and TRBJ2-4; the D gene is possibly TRBD2 (6 bases). CDR1 and CDR2 (germline): SGHRS, YFSETQ. The length of the CDR3 is 16 residues. V was shortened by 1 base and J by 3 bases, with 14 bases between the two germline ends. The DNA of the CDR3 is TGCGCCAGCAGCTTGAGGGGACTCCAACGCAAAAACATTCAGTACTTC. As protein: CASSLRGLQRKNIQYF. The full variable domain, rest sourced from reference TRBV5-1 and TRBJ2-4, is KAGVTQTPRYLIKTRGQQVTLSCSPISGHRSVSWYQQTPGQGLQFLFEYFSETQRNKGNFPGRFSGRQFSNSRSEMNVSTLELGDSALYLCASSLRGLQRKNIQYFGAGTRLSVL.

This chain uses TRBV12-3 or TRBV12-4 with TRBJ1-2; 9 nucleotides align to TRBD1. The CDR3 totals 12 residues. Trimming at V came to 5 bases and at J to 7 bases, leaving 2 bases not matched to a gene. The chain's CDR3 is CASSQGQGGYTF. DNA for the CDR3: TGTGCCAGCAGTCAGGGACAGGGTGGCTACACCTTC.

The rearrangement links TRBV10-1 to TRBJ1-5; D gene ambiguous. The CDR3 is made up of 12 amino acids. V gave up 4 bases and J gave up 3 bases, with 4 bases separating them. Per the germline V gene, CDR1 is WNHNN and CDR2 is SYGVQD (reference sequence). CDR3: CASSAPNQPQHF. The CDR3 region has the DNA TGCGCCAGCAGTGCACCCAATCAGCCCCAGCATTTT.

V usage is TRBV5-6 and J usage is TRBJ2-3, with D unresolved. This CDR3 comprises 17 residues. CDR1 is SGHDT and CDR2 is YYEEEE in the germline V gene. V lost 1 base and J lost 0, with 15 bases in between. CDR3 sequence reads: CASSLRAGSESTDTQYF. CDR3 DNA: TGTGCCAGCAGCTTGCGGGCCGGTTCGGAGAGCACAGATACGCAGTATTTT.

The V and J genes are TRBV27 and TRBJ2-6, with D possibly being TRBD2 (6 bases). V lost 4 bases to trimming and J lost 4 bases, with 11 bases between them. CDR3 size: 15 residues. Germline loops: CDR1 MNHEY, CDR2 SMNVEV (reference sequence). Written as DNA, the CDR3 is TGTGCCAGCAGTTACACGGGGGTCGGGGCCAACGTCCTGACTTTC. This codes for CASSYTGVGANVLTF.

The V and J genes are TRBV11-2 and TRBJ1-2; D not certain. The V and J ends lost 5 bases and 3 bases respectively, with 13 bases between them. The CDR3 covers 14 residues. In germline, CDR1 is SGHAT, CDR2 FQNNGV. DNA of the CDR3: TGTGCCAGCAGCGCCTTAAGGTCCTACTATGGCTACACCTTC. This translates into CASSALRSYYGYTF.

The rearrangement links TRBV6-5 to TRBJ2-1; 7 bases line up with TRBD2. The CDR3 length is 15 residues. The germline CDR1 and CDR2 sequences are MNHEY and SVGAGI. V trimming: 5 bases; J trimming: 2 bases; junction bases outside the gene matches: 6. This chain's CDR3 is CASSPGLGPYNEQFF. The CDR3 DNA is TGTGCCAGCAGTCCCGGACTAGGCCCCTACAATGAGCAGTTCTTC.

This chain joins TRBV15 and TRBJ1-2; D is possibly TRBD1 (6 bases). V gave up 0 bases and J gave up 2 bases, with 13 bases separating them. The CDR3 is made up of 16 amino acids. Germline V gene lookup returns CDR1 LNHNV and CDR2 YYDKDF (reference sequence). In DNA form, the CDR3 reads TGTGCCACCAGCAGAGATTTGCAGGGGCTAAACTATGGCTACACCTTC. This translates into CATSRDLQGLNYGYTF. Filled out from reference TRBV15 and TRBJ1-2, the complete variable domain reads DAMVIQNPRYQVTQFGKPVTLSCSQTLNHNVMYWYQQKSSQAPKLLFHYYDKDFNNEADTPDNFQSRRPNTSFCFLDIRSPGLGDTAMYLCATSRDLQGLNYGYTFGSGTRLTVV.

This chain connects TRBV21-1 to TRBJ1-5. TRBV21-1 is marked as a pseudogene. The CDR3 sequence is 13 residues long. The CDR3 DNA reads TGTGCCAGCAGCCGCGGGGGGGGTCAGCCCCAGCATTTT. It is translated as CASSRGGGQPQHF.

This clone showed up just once. The rearrangement links TRBV2 to TRBJ1-4; 7 nucleotides agree with TRBD1. The CDR3 totals 15 residues. V lost 2 bases, J lost 7 bases, and 7 bases stayed unmatched. The germline gives CDR1 SNHLY, CDR2 FYNNEI. The CDR3 loop reads CASSETGASGEKLFF. CDR3 bases: TGTGCCAGCAGTGAAACAGGGGCTTCGGGTGAAAAACTGTTTTTT.

The V and J genes are TRBV7-2 and TRBJ2-1; 8 nucleotides line up with TRBD1. From germline, CDR1 is SGHTA and CDR2 FQGNSA. The CDR3 is made up of 17 amino acids. Germline trimming cut 3 bases from V and 0 bases from J; bases unmatched to any gene: 7. CDR3 in DNA: TGTGCCAGCAGCTTCGATGGGACAGGTTACTCCTACAATGAGCAGTTCTTC. Translation: CASSFDGTGYSYNEQFF.

V usage is TRBV30 and J usage is TRBJ1-1; D is possibly TRBD1 (5 bases). CDR1 and CDR2 from the germline V gene are GTSNPN and SVGIG (reference sequence). The length of the CDR3 is 12 residues. With 4 bases removed from V and 6 bases from J, the gap between germline ends came to 12 bases. CDR3 in amino acids: CAWNQGQAEAFF. DNA for the CDR3: TGTGCCTGGAACCAGGGTCAAGCTGAAGCTTTCTTT. The whole variable domain, remainder taken from reference TRBV30 and TRBJ1-1, is SQTIHQWPATLVQPVGSPLSLECTVEGTSNPNLYWYRQAAGRGLQLLFYSVGIGQISSEVPQNLSASRPQDRQFILSSKKLLLSDSGFYLCAWNQGQAEAFFGQGTRLTVV.

This clone has just one count. The chain is built from TRBV5-8 and TRBJ1-5, with 8 bases lining up with TRBD1. This CDR3 spans 14 amino acids. Germline trimming cut 2 bases from V and 5 bases from J; bases unmatched to any gene: 3. Per the germline V gene, CDR1 is SGHTS and CDR2 is YDEGEE. The CDR3: CASSFQGAHQPQHF. CDR3 nucleotides: TGTGCCAGCAGCTTCCAGGGGGCGCATCAGCCCCAGCATTTT.

This chain links TRBV11-2 with TRBJ2-1, with 7 bases that match TRBD2. V lost 3 bases, J lost 1 base, and 3 bases stayed unmatched. CDR1 is SGHAT and CDR2 is FQNNGV in the germline V gene. This CDR3 is built from 15 residues. The CDR3 sequence: CASSLLSGSYNEQFF. CDR3 bases: TGTGCCAGCAGCTTGCTTAGCGGGTCCTACAATGAGCAGTTCTTC.

The gene calls are TRBV13 and TRBJ1-2; D remains unclear. Germline lookup yields CDR1 PRHDT and CDR2 FYEKMQ (reference sequence). This CDR3 spans 14 amino acids. V was clipped by 0 bases and J by 1 base, with 6 bases between them. This chain's CDR3 is CASSLGRVNYGYTF. The CDR3 nucleotides are TGTGCCAGCAGCTTAGGCCGGGTTAACTATGGCTACACCTTC.

The chain combines TRBV4-1 with TRBJ2-2, with D perhaps TRBD1 (6 bases). Trimming removed 1 base from V and 0 bases from J, with 9 bases in between. This CDR3 spans 16 amino acids. Germline values: CDR1 MGHRA, CDR2 YSYEKL. CDR3 protein: CASSQASGANTGELFF. DNA of the CDR3: TGCGCCAGCAGCCAAGCCTCAGGGGCGAACACCGGGGAGCTGTTTTTT.